A selection of T cell receptor beta chains follows, all from one sample in a study of T cells expressing NK-cell markers. TCRdb re-called the 5' RACE reads, yielding one record per CDR3 amino acid sequence without DNA. Its clone listing holds 400,000 or so distinct CDR3 sequences. Sequencing was performed on blood T cells: a sorted CD56 or NKG2C T cell subset, CD4+ or CD8+ T cells, or bulk PBMC T cells (not recorded which). These receptors were obtained from a woman between 50 and 59 years old in good health. Both conserved end residues are part of each CDR3.

TRBJ2-1 | TRBV2 | CAILRQGLDEQFF
TRBJ2-3 | TRBV5-1 | CASSPGVTDTQYF
TRBJ2-5 | TRBV4-1 | CASSPDGLAGEAQYF
TRBJ2-7 | TRBV5-1 | CASSSLGQGASEQYF
TRBJ2-7 | TRBV5-6 | CASMENGQGASSYEQYF
TRBJ2-1 | TRBV12-3/TRBV12-4 | CASSHVVVEQFF
TRBJ2-1 | TRBV20-1 | CSARTTEGYNEQFF
TRBJ2-1 | TRBV6-5 | CASSHRDWQFF
TRBJ2-5 | TRBV5-1 | CASSPDGSVGETQYF
TRBJ2-1 | TRBV5-1 | CASSGSLRESTHNEQFF
TRBJ1-3 | TRBV15 | CATSRDRGRGLTGNTIYF
TRBJ2-1 | TRBV5-6 | CASSFGGSHNEQFF
TRBJ2-3 | TRBV7-2 | CASSLSAGDKYF
TRBJ2-5 | TRBV4-1 | CASSQVRSGPETQYF
TRBJ2-1 | TRBV6-5 | CASSYSSGGEGNEQFF
TRBJ2-5 | TRBV7-9 | CASSPGLLAGRETQYF
TRBJ2-3 | TRBV12-3/TRBV12-4 | CASSLEQGTDTQYF
TRBJ2-6 | TRBV6-5 | CASNDRWGQGAITGANVLTF
TRBJ2-1 | TRBV19 | CASSASSVEQFF
TRBJ2-5 | TRBV11-2 | CASSSILAEQETQYF
TRBJ2-4 | TRBV4-1 | CASSQGPTGTGQNIQYF
TRBJ2-3 | TRBV3-1 | CASSPWEVTGGTDTQYF
TRBJ2-1 | TRBV12-3/TRBV12-4 | CASSPTQQRRGHWQFF
TRBJ2-1 | TRBV7-3 | CASGTSGADEQFF
TRBJ2-7 | TRBV12-3/TRBV12-4 | CASTKTSGSLEQYF
TRBJ1-4 | TRBV7-6 | CASSSGRKLFF
TRBJ2-5 | TRBV28 | CASTTRALAGVETQYF
TRBJ2-1 | TRBV5-6 | CASSLTSANNEQFF
TRBJ2-3 | TRBV19 | CASSTSTSGGNTDTQYF
TRBJ2-5 | TRBV4-1 | CASSNGYRGRSQETQYF